The TCR beta chain described here comes from a study of blood T cell repertoires in COVID-19. Study context: The cDNA or gDNA used as material had been derived from T cells, B-cell-depleted T cells, or PBMCs.

Germline CDR1 reads ENHRY; CDR2 reads SYGVKD. The V segment lost 6 bases and the J segment 3 bases; nucleotides outside the gene matches: 3. This CDR3 contains 14 residues. Under the authors' procedure: The assay estimated nucleated cells by amplifying reference gene primers. Method: immunoSEQ multiplex PCR; TCRdb's copy keeps in-frame clones and lacks some. V, J and clone size derive from that table, while D and trimming were established from the DNA sequence. The table lists 90,000 or so clones, 89% of them singletons. V usage is TRBV10-3 and J usage is TRBJ1-2, with 11 bases aligning to TRBD1. The sequence came from an elderly woman with active COVID-19. The material sequenced was peripheral blood. CDR3 sequence (DNA): TGTGCCATCAGCGGACAGGGGGCTGACTATGGCTACACCTTC. It is translated as CAISGQGADYGYTF.